This T cell receptor beta chain was documented in a study of vaccination and CD4 T cells after COVID-19. The Oncomine TCR Beta short-read assay was applied to DNA of cultured CD4+ T cells. Someone extracted genomic DNA from cultured CD4+ T cells. TCRdb fed the PCR reads into MiXCR, producing one record per CDR3 protein. The table shows around 15,000 distinct CDR3 sequences, with over 55% occurring only once. Noted treatment: approximately 11-day PBMC culture with coronavirus spike peptide pools or control peptides (ViraFEST assay). ViraFEST sequenced TCRs after peptide-pool expansion of antigen-specific T cells. Cell culture was performed with 1.8 million or so PBMCs per well in the presence of about 9.1 IU/ml IL-2 and approximately 10 ug/ml peptide pools. This clonotype was seen only a few times. Its antigen remains unidentified. Study-wide results and caveats: Analysis of convalescent patients found that 304 of 307 vaccine-specific clones were spike mono-reactive.

V was pared by 0 bases and J by 9 bases, with 9 bases between. The CDR3 is made up of 13 amino acids. Germline V CDR1 and CDR2: SGHAT, FQNNGV. The material sequenced was CD4+ T cells from blood, cultured in vitro. The chain couples TRBV11-2 to TRBJ1-5; no clear D. The receptor was isolated from a human donor who had recovered from COVID-19. The CDR3 region has the DNA TGTGCCAGCAGCTTAGATGGGCAAGGGCCCCAGCATTTT. Residues: CASSLDGQGPQHF.